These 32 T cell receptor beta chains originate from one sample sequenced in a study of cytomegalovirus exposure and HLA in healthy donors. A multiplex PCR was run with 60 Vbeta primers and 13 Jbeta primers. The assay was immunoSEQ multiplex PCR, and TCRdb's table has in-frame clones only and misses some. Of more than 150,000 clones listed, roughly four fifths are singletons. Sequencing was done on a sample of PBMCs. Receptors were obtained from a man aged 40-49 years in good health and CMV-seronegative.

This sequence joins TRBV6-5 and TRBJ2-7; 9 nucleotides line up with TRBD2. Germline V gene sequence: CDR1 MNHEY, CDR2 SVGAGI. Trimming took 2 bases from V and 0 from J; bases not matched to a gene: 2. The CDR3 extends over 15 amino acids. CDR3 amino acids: CASSYHSGSSYEQYF. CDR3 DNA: TGTGCCAGCAGTTACCATAGCGGGAGCTCCTACGAGCAGTACTTC.

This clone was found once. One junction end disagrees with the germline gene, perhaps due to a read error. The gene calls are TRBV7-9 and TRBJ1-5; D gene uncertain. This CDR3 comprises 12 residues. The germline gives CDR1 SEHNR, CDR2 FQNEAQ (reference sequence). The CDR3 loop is CSSSPPGEPQHF. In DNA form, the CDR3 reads TGTTCCAGCAGCCCCCCCGGGGAGCCCCAGCATTTT. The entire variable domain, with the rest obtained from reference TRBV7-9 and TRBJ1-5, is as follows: DTGVSQNPRHKITKRGQNVTFRCDPISEHNRLYWYRQTLGQGPEFLTYFQNEAQLEKSRLLSDRFSAERPKGSFSTLEIQRTEQGDSAMYLCSSSPPGEPQHFGDGTRLSIL.

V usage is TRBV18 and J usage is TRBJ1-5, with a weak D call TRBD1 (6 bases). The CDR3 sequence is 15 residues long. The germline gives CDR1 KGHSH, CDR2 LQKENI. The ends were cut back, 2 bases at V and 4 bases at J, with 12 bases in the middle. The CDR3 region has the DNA TGTGCCAGCTCACCATCAGGGGACGGAAATCAGCCCCAGCATTTT. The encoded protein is CASSPSGDGNQPQHF.

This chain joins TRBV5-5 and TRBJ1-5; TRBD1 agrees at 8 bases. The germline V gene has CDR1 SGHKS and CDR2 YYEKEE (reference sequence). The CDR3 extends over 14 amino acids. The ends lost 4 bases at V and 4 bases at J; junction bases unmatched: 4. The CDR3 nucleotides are TGTGCCAGCAGCCCAGGGACAGGTAATCAGCCCCAGCATTTT. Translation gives CASSPGTGNQPQHF. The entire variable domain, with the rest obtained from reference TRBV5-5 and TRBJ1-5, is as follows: DAGVTQSPTHLIKTRGQQVTLRCSPISGHKSVSWYQQVLGQGPQFIFQYYEKEERGRGNFPDRFSARQFPNYSSELNVNALLLGDSALYLCASSPGTGNQPQHFGDGTRLSIL.

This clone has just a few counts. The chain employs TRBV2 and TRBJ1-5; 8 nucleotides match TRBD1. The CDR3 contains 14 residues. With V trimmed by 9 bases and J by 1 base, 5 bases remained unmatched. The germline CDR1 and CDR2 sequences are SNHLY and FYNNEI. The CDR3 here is CASTGGYSNQPQHF. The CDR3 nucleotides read TGTGCCAGTACAGGGGGGTACAGCAATCAGCCCCAGCATTTT. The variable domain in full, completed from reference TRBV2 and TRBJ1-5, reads EPEVTQTPSHQVTQMGQEVILRCVPISNHLYFYWYRQILGQKVEFLVSFYNNEISEKSEIFDDQFSVERPDGSNFTLKIRSTKLEDSAMYFCASTGGYSNQPQHFGDGTRLSIL.

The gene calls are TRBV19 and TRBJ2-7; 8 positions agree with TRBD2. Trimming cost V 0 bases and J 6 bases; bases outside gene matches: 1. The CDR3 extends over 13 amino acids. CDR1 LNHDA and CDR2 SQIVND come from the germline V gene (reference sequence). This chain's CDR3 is CASSIETSAEQYF. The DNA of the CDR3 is TGTGCCAGTAGTATAGAGACTAGCGCCGAGCAGTACTTC.

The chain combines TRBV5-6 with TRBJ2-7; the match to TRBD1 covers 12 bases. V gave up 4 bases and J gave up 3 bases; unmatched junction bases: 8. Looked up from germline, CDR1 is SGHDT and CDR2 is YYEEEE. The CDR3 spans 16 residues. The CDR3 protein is CASSATGTGGVYEQYF. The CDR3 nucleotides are TGTGCCAGCAGCGCCACCGGGACAGGGGGCGTCTACGAGCAGTACTTC.

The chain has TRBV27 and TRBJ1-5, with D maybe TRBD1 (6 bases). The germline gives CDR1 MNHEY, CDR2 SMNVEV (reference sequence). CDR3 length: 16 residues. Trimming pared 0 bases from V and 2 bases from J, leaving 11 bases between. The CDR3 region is CASSLSAGERNQPQHF. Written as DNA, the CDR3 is TGTGCCAGCAGTTTATCGGCAGGGGAACGCAATCAGCCCCAGCATTTT.

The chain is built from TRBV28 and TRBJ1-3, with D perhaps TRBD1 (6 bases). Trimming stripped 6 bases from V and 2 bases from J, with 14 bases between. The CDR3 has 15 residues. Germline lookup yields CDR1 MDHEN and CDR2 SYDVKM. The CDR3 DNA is TGTGCCAGCAGGCCAGGGACACCCCCTGGAAACACCATATATTTT. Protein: CASRPGTPPGNTIYF. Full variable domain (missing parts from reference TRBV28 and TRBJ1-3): DVKVTQSSRYLVKRTGEKVFLECVQDMDHENMFWYRQDPGLGLRLIYFSYDVKMKEKGDIPEGYSVSREKKERFSLILESASTNQTSMYLCASRPGTPPGNTIYFGEGSWLTVV.

CDR3 residues: CAWQGKGTGELFF. Written as DNA, the CDR3 is TGTGCCTGGCAGGGAAAGGGGACCGGGGAGCTGTTTTTT. The rearrangement links TRBV30 to TRBJ2-2; D is possibly TRBD1 (5 bases). The V end was cut by 5 bases, the J end by 5 bases, with 12 bases between. CDR1 is GTSNPN, CDR2 SVGIG, per germline (reference sequence). The CDR3 is 13 amino acids.

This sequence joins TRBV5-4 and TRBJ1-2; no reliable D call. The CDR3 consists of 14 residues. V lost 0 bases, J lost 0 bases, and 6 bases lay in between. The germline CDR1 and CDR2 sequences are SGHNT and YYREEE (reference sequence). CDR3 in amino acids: CASSLDTSNYGYTF. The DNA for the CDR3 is TGTGCCAGCAGCTTGGACACCTCTAACTATGGCTACACCTTC.

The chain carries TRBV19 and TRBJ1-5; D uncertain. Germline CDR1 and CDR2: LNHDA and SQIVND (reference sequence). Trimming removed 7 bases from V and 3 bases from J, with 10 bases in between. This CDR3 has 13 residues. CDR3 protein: CASNLFLNQPQHF. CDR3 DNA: TGTGCCAGTAATCTATTCCTCAATCAGCCCCAGCATTTT.

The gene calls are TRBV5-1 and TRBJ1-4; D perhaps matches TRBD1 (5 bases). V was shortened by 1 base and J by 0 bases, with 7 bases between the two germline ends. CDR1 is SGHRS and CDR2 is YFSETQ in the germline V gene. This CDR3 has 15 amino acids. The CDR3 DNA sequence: TGCGCCAGCAGCTTGTGGGGGGCAACTAATGAAAAACTGTTTTTT. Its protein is CASSLWGATNEKLFF.

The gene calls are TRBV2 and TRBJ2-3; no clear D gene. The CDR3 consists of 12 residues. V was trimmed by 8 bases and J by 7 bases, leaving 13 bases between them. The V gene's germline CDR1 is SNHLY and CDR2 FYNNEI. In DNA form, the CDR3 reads TGTGCCAGCCGAGAGAGCGTATATACGCAGTATTTT. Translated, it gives CASRESVYTQYF.

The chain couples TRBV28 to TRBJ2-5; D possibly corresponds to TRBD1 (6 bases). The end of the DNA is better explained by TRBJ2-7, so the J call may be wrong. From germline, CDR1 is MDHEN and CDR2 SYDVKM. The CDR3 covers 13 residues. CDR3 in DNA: TGTGCCACCAACCGACAGGAACCCTACGAGCAGTACTTC. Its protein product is CATNRQEPYEQYF.

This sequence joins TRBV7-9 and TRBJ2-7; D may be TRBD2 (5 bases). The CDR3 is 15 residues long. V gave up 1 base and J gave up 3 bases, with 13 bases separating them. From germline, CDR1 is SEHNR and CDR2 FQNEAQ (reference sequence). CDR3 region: CASSLGRTLDYEQYV. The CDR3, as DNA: TGTGCCAGCAGCTTAGGTCGGACTCTCGACTACGAGCAGTACGTC.

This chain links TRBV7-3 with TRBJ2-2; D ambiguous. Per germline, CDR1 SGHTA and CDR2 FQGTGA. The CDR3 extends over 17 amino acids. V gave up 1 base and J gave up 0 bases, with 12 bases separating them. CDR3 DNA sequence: TGTGCCAGCAGCTTAAGTGGCGGCACTGCGAACACCGGGGAGCTGTTTTTT. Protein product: CASSLSGGTANTGELFF.

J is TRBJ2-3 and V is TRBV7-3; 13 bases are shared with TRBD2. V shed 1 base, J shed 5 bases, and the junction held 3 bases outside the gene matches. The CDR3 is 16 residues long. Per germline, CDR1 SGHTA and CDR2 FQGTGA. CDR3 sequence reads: CASSLSWTSGRDTQYF. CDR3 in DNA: TGTGCCAGCAGCTTAAGTTGGACTAGCGGGAGAGATACGCAGTATTTT.

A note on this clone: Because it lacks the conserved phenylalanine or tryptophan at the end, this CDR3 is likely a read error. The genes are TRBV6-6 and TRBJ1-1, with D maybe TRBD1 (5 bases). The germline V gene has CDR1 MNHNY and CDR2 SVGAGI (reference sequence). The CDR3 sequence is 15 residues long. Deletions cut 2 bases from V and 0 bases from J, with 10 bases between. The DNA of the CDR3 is TGTGCCAGCAGTTACGAGGCAGGGTTGAACACTGAAGCTTTCCTT. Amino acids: CASSYEAGLNTEAFL.

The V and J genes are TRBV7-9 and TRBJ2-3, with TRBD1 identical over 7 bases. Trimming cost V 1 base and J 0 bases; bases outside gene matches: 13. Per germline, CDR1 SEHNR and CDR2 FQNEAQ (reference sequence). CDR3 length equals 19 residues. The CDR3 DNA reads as TGTGCCAGCAGCTTAGGTCGGTTACAGGGGCCCGGAAGCACAGATACGCAGTATTTT. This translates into CASSLGRLQGPGSTDTQYF.

The CDR3 reads CASSPSGGGELFF. DNA of the CDR3: TGTGCCAGCAGCCCCAGCGGGGGCGGGGAGCTGTTTTTT. The chain couples TRBV7-7 to TRBJ2-2, with 8 bases that match TRBD2. Germline CDR1 reads SSHAT; CDR2 reads FNYEAQ (reference sequence). The CDR3 runs 13 residues. With V trimmed by 5 bases and J by 7 bases, 3 bases remained unmatched.

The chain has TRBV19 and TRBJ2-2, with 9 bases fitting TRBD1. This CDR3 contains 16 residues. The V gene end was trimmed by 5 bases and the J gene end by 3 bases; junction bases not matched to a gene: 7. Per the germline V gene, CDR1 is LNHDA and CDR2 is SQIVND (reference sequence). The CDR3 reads CASSPWTGDYTGELFF. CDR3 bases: TGTGCCAGTAGTCCCTGGACAGGGGACTACACCGGGGAGCTGTTTTTT.

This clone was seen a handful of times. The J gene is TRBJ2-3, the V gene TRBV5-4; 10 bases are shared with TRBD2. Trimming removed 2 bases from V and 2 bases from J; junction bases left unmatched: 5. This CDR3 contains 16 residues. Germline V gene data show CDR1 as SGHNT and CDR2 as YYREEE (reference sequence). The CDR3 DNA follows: TGTGCCAGCAGCTTCCGAGCGGGAGGGACCACAGATACGCAGTATTTT. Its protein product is CASSFRAGGTTDTQYF.

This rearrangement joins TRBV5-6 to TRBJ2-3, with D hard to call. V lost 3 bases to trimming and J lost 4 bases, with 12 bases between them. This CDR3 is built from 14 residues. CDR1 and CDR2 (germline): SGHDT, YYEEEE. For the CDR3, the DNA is TGTGCCAGCAGCTACCAACTACTGGCAGATACGCAGTATTTT. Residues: CASSYQLLADTQYF.

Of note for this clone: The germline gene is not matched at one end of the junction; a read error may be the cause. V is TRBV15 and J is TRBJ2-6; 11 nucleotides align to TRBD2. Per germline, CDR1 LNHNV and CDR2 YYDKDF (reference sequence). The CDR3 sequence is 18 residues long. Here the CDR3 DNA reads TGTGCCACCAGCACACTTAGCGGGAGGGCCTCTGGGGCCAACGGCCTGACTTTC. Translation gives CATSTLSGRASGANGLTF.

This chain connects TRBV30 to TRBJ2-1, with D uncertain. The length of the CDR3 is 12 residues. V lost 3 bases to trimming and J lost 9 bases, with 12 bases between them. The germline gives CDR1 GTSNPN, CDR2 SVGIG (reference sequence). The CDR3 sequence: CAWSRGYGEQFF. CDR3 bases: TGTGCCTGGAGCCGAGGATACGGTGAGCAGTTCTTC. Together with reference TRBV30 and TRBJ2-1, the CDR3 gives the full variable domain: SQTIHQWPATLVQPVGSPLSLECTVEGTSNPNLYWYRQAAGRGLQLLFYSVGIGQISSEVPQNLSASRPQDRQFILSSKKLLLSDSGFYLCAWSRGYGEQFFGPGTRLTVL.

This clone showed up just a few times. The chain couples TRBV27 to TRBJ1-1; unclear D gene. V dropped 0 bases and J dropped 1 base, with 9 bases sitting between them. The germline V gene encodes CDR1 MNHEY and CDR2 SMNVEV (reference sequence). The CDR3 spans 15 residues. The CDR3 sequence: CASSLSLSQNTEAFF. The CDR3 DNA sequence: TGTGCCAGCAGTTTATCGCTAAGTCAGAACACTGAAGCTTTCTTT.

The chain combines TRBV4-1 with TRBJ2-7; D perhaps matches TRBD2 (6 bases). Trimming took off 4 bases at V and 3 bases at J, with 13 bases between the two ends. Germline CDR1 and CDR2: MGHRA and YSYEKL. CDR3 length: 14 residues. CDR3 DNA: TGCGCCAGCAGCCCAGTCGAGGGAGGCTACGAGCAGTACGTC. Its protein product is CASSPVEGGYEQYV.

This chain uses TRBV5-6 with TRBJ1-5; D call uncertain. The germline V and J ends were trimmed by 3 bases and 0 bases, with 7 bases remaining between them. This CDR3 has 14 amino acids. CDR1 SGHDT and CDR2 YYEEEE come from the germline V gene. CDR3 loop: CASSSSGSNQPQHF. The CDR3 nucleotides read TGTGCCAGCAGCTCGTCGGGTAGCAATCAGCCCCAGCATTTT.

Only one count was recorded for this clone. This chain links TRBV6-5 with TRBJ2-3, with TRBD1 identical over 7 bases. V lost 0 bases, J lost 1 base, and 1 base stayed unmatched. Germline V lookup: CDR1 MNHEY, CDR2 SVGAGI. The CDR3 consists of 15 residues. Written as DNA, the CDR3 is TGTGCCAGCAGTTACTCGAGGGGGCGCACAGATACGCAGTATTTT. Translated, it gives CASSYSRGRTDTQYF.

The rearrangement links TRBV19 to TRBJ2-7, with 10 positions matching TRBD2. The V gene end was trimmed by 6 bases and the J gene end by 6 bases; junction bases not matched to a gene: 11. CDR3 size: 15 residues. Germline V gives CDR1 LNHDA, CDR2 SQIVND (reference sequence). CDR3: CASSLTSGIALEQYF. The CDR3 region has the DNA TGTGCCAGTAGCCTAACTAGCGGGATCGCGCTCGAGCAGTACTTC.

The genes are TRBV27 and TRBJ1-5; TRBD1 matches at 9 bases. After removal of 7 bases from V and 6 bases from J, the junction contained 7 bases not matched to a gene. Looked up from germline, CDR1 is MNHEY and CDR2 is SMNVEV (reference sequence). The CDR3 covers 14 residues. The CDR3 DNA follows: TGTGCCAGCAAAGGTGGGACAGGGACTCAGCCCCAGCATTTT. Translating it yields CASKGGTGTQPQHF.